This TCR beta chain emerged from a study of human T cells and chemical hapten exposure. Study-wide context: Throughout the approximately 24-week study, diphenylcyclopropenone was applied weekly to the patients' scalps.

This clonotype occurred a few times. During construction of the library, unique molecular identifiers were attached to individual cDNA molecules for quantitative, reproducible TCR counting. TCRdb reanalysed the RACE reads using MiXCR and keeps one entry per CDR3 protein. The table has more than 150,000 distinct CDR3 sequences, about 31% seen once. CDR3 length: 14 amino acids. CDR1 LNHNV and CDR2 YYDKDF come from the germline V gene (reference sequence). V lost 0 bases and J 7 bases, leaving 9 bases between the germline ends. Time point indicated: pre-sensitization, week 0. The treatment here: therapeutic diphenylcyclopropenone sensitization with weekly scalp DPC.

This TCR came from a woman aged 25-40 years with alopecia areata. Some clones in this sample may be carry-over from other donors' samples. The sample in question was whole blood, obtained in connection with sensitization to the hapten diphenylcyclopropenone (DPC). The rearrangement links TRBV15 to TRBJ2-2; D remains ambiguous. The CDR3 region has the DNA TGTGCCACCAGCAGAGATCGGAGCGACGGGGAGCTGTTTTTT. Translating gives CATSRDRSDGELFF.